Listed below are T cell receptor beta chains from one sample, sequenced in a study of blood T cell repertoires in COVID-19. Produced via immunoSEQ multiplex PCR; TCRdb's table is partial and in-frame only. The data contain approximately 210,000 clones, approximately 78% of them singletons. Material: peripheral blood. Receptor source: a woman between 40 and 55 years old with acute or convalescent COVID-19. Each CDR3 is given with its conserved first and last residue. Each record gives: clone size, J gene, V gene, D gene, CDR3 protein, CDR3 DNA. The D gene is left open where the match is weak. Rows give clone size only sometimes, using once, few, many, or a class for an expanded clone.

>-|TRBJ2-2|TRBV7-2|TRBD2
CASSFSGRNTGELFF
TGTGCCAGCAGCTTTAGCGGGAGGAACACCGGGGAGCTGTTTTTT
>few|TRBJ2-3|TRBV19|TRBD1
CASSSPGGQGRDTQYF
TGTGCCAGTAGTAGTCCCGGCGGACAGGGAAGAGATACGCAGTATTTT
>-|TRBJ2-3|TRBV2|-
CASTPTDTQYF
TGTGCCAGCACTCCGACAGATACGCAGTATTTT
>few|TRBJ2-1|TRBV6-1|-
CASSEDRRMQFF
TGTGCCAGCAGTGAAGACAGACGGATGCAGTTCTTC
>-|TRBJ2-1|TRBV6-6|-
CASSYERSEQFF
TGTGCCAGCAGTTACGAACGTAGTGAGCAGTTCTTC
>-|TRBJ1-2|TRBV11-2|-
CASSLQRPDSDYTF
TGTGCCAGCAGCTTACAGCGGCCGGATTCTGACTACACCTTC
>-|TRBJ1-5|TRBV19|TRBD1
CASRQGLYSNQPQHF
TGTGCCAGTCGACAGGGCCTATATAGCAATCAGCCCCAGCATTTT
>few|TRBJ2-3|TRBV18|TRBD2
CASSPTSGSSRSADTQYF
TGTGCCAGCTCACCGACTAGCGGGTCATCTAGGTCGGCAGATACGCAGTATTTT
>-|TRBJ1-1|TRBV5-6|TRBD1
CASSFQDRLTEAFF
TGTGCCAGCAGCTTTCAGGACAGGCTAACTGAAGCTTTCTTT
>few|TRBJ1-2|TRBV27|TRBD1
CASSLFPGQGAVYGYTF
TGTGCCAGCAGTTTATTCCCGGGACAGGGGGCCGTCTATGGCTACACCTTC
>-|TRBJ2-1|TRBV3-1/TRBV3-2|TRBD2
CASSQDAGGPNEQFF
TGTGCCAGCAGCCAAGACGCGGGGGGGCCTAATGAGCAGTTCTTC
>-|TRBJ1-2|TRBV20-1|-
CSAIDRLFGYTF
TGCAGTGCTATTGACAGGCTGTTCGGCTACACCTTC
>-|TRBJ1-4|TRBV27|-
CASGERGWLNEKLFF
TGTGCCAGCGGCGAAAGAGGGTGGTTAAATGAAAAACTGTTTTTT
>-|TRBJ1-1|TRBV6-5|-
CATKRVFENTEAFF
TGTGCTACGAAACGGGTGTTTGAGAACACTGAAGCTTTCTTT
>few|TRBJ1-2|TRBV24-1|TRBD1
CATRDRIFSFDGYTF
TGTGCCACCAGGGACAGGATATTTTCATTTGATGGCTACACCTTC
>-|TRBJ2-3|TRBV6-5|TRBD2
CASRLGAGDTDTQYF
TGTGCCAGCCGGTTGGGAGCGGGGGACACAGATACGCAGTATTTT
>-|TRBJ2-3|TRBV15|-
CATSRGDRNTDTQYF
TGTGCCACCAGCAGAGGCGACAGGAACACAGATACGCAGTATTTT
>-|TRBJ2-1|TRBV11-2|-
CASSLAVGEQFF
TGTGCCAGCAGCTTAGCAGTCGGGGAGCAGTTCTTC
>-|TRBJ1-3|TRBV7-2|-
CASSSLFSGNTIYF
TGTGCCAGCAGCTCCCTATTCTCTGGAAACACCATATATTTT
>-|TRBJ2-7|TRBV12-3/TRBV12-4|TRBD1
CASSFGQGGEQYF
TGTGCCAGCAGTTTCGGACAGGGGGGCGAGCAGTACTTC